These 16 T cell receptor beta chains were all obtained from the same sample, sequenced in a study of human T cells and chemical hapten exposure. Described time point: patch test 3, about 24 weeks after DPC sensitization. Treatment denoted: therapeutic diphenylcyclopropenone sensitization with weekly scalp DPC. TCRdb re-analysed the RACE reads in MiXCR, keeping a single row per CDR3 protein. The profile covers over 70,000 distinct CDR3 sequences, with roughly a tenth appearing a single time and 1% to 1.2% taken by the ten largest. Sequenced here: whole blood, sampled in connection with sensitization to the hapten diphenylcyclopropenone (DPC). The receptors were gathered from a woman aged 25 to 39 with alopecia areata. Some clones in this sample may be carry-over from other donors' samples.

This clonotype was observed many times. The rearrangement joins TRBV12-3 or TRBV12-4 to TRBJ1-5; D possibly corresponds to TRBD1 (5 bases). The CDR3 has 15 residues. V lost 0 bases and J lost 0, with 6 bases in between. The CDR3 loop reads CASSLAGGSNQPQHF. Here the CDR3 DNA reads TGTGCCAGCAGTTTAGCCGGGGGTAGCAATCAGCCCCAGCATTTT.

This chain uses TRBV28 with TRBJ1-1; D is undetermined. CDR1 is MDHEN, CDR2 SYDVKM, per germline. This CDR3 comprises 12 residues. V lost 6 bases and J 5 bases, leaving 10 bases between the germline ends. The CDR3 spells CASSRVTTEAFF. The CDR3, as DNA: TGTGCCAGCAGCCGGGTAACGACTGAAGCTTTCTTT.

In regard to this clonotype: A read error is likely, as this CDR3 ends without the conserved phenylalanine or tryptophan. The gene calls are TRBV28 and TRBJ2-6, with D perhaps matching TRBD1 (6 bases). The length of the CDR3 is 21 residues. V was shortened by 5 bases and J by 0 bases, with 26 bases between the two germline ends. Germline V gene lookup returns CDR1 MDHEN and CDR2 SYDVKM. The DNA for the CDR3 is TGTGCCAGCAGTGGGATTACAGGGAAACTCGTACTACCCTCTGGGGCCAACGTCCTGACTTCC. This gives the protein CASSGITGKLVLPSGANVLTS.

The sample holds many counts of this clonotype. The rearrangement joins TRBV20-1 to TRBJ1-5; TRBD1 matches 8 bases. This CDR3 is 16 amino acids long. V lost 3 bases, J lost 7 bases, and 14 bases stayed unmatched. The germline V gene has CDR1 DFQATT and CDR2 SNEGSKA (reference sequence). The CDR3 loop reads CSARTRQPGGHQPQHF. The CDR3 DNA is TGCAGTGCTAGGACGCGACAACCAGGGGGCCACCAGCCCCAGCATTTT.

This clonotype was observed a few times. J is TRBJ2-1 and V is TRBV28; D is unresolved. V was trimmed by 4 bases and J by 4 bases, leaving 2 bases between them. This CDR3 region has 11 residues. In germline, CDR1 is MDHEN, CDR2 SYDVKM. The CDR3, as DNA: TGTGCCAGCAGTTGGTACAATGAGCAGTTCTTC. Amino acid sequence: CASSWYNEQFF.

This clonotype was detected many times. This chain connects TRBV12-5 to TRBJ1-1; the D is unclear. The germline V and J ends were trimmed by 6 bases and 4 bases, with 12 bases remaining between them. The CDR3 is made up of 13 amino acids. The V gene's germline CDR1 is LGHNT and CDR2 FRNRAP. In DNA form, the CDR3 reads TGTGCTAGTGGCCGCGGCCCGGCCACTGAAGCTTTCTTT. This encodes CASGRGPATEAFF.

The chain uses TRBV29-1 and TRBJ1-2, with 8 bases that match TRBD1. Germline V gene sequence: CDR1 SQVTM, CDR2 ANQGSEA. V shed 0 bases and J 4 bases; nucleotides not matched to a gene: 7. There are 15 residues in the CDR3. The CDR3 DNA is TGCAGCGTTGAAGATCGAAGACAGGGGATCTATGGCTACACCTTC. It specifies CSVEDRRQGIYGYTF.

The chain employs TRBV7-9 and TRBJ2-5; unclear D gene. Trimming took off 4 bases at V and 5 bases at J, with 8 bases between the two ends. This CDR3 comprises 12 residues. Per germline, CDR1 SEHNR and CDR2 FQNEAQ (reference sequence). The CDR3 region is CASSWGLETQYF. The CDR3 nucleotides read TGTGCCAGCAGCTGGGGATTGGAGACCCAGTACTTC.

This clonotype was counted many times. The chain uses TRBV7-2 and TRBJ1-5, with D uncertain. CDR3 length equals 13 residues. The germline CDR1 and CDR2 sequences are SGHTA and FQGNSA. The germline V and J ends were trimmed by 1 base and 6 bases, with 7 bases remaining between them. The CDR3 loop is CASSLGRTQPQHF. In nucleotides, the CDR3 is TGTGCCAGCAGCTTAGGAAGAACTCAGCCCCAGCATTTT.

The J gene is TRBJ2-7, the V gene TRBV23-1; 12 nucleotides match TRBD1. TRBV23-1 is an open reading frame whose function is uncertain. With 3 bases clipped from V and 7 bases from J, the junction kept 13 bases outside the gene matches. This CDR3 is 17 amino acids long. CDR3 in DNA: TGCGCCAGCAGTCAGCGGGGTGAGGGACAGGGGGCTGAGGAGCAGTACTTC. Protein product: CASSQRGEGQGAEEQYF.

This rearrangement joins TRBV28 to TRBJ1-2, with D perhaps matching TRBD1 (5 bases). CDR1 is MDHEN, CDR2 SYDVKM, per germline. The length of the CDR3 is 13 residues. V shed 6 bases and J shed 2 bases, with 10 bases lying between them. The CDR3 reads CASRPDTNYGYTF. The DNA for the CDR3 is TGTGCCAGCAGACCGGACACCAACTATGGCTACACCTTC.

This clonotype was picked up many times. This rearrangement joins TRBV6-2 or TRBV6-3 to TRBJ2-3; 9 bases line up with TRBD2. The CDR3 runs to 15 residues. V lost 6 bases and J lost 6; bases outside the gene matches: 10. CDR1 is MNHEY, CDR2 SVGEGT, per germline. CDR3 bases: TGTGCCAGCAGCCCCGAGGGCGGGGGGGCGGATACGCAGTATTTT. This encodes CASSPEGGGADTQYF.

This clonotype was seen many times. The V call is TRBV29-1, the J call TRBJ1-1; D ambiguous. The V and J ends lost 7 bases and 4 bases respectively, with 13 bases between them. Germline CDR1 and CDR2: SQVTM and ANQGSEA. CDR3 length: 12 residues. This CDR3 reads CSAKRDTTEAFF. The CDR3 DNA sequence: TGCAGCGCCAAGAGGGATACCACTGAAGCTTTCTTT.

This clonotype has at least ten counts. The chain is built from TRBV12-3 or TRBV12-4 and TRBJ1-2; D remains ambiguous. Trimming took off 6 bases at V and 1 base at J, with 9 bases between the two ends. There are 13 residues in the CDR3. The CDR3 nucleotides are TGTGCCAGCAGCCCGGGTCTTAACTATGGCTACACCTTC. Its translation: CASSPGLNYGYTF.

This clonotype showed up many times. The rearrangement links TRBV12-3 or TRBV12-4 to TRBJ1-3; no definite D call. V shed 5 bases and J shed 0 bases, with 14 bases lying between them. The CDR3 is 16 amino acids. The CDR3 DNA is TGTGCCAGCAGTCGTTCTCTAGGCACCTCTGGAAACACCATATATTTT. Translating it yields CASSRSLGTSGNTIYF.

This clonotype came up many times. The chain uses TRBV6-1 and TRBJ2-6, with unresolved D. The germline V gene has CDR1 MNHNS and CDR2 SASEGT. V gave up 8 bases and J gave up 2 bases, with 7 bases separating them. This CDR3 has 13 amino acids. This chain's CDR3 is CASRRTGANVLTF. CDR3 coding DNA: TGTGCCAGCCGGAGAACTGGGGCCAACGTCCTGACTTTC.